This TCR beta chain was sequenced in a study of T cells in Graves' hyperthyroidism and ophthalmopathy. As for the study in general: Peripheral blood samples were taken at initial diagnosis, prior to any treatment.

The diagnostic basis comprised clinical symptoms, serum thyroxine and TRAb, thyroid ultrasound and orbital computed tomography. Template material for amplifying TCR beta CDR3 regions consisted of RNA transcripts. When the TCR CDR3 underwent first-round RT-PCR, the HTBI primer set was used. TCRdb passed the multiplex PCR reads through MiXCR, listing each CDR3 protein once. Among about 320,000 distinct CDR3 sequences listed, roughly 15% were seen once. This clonotype was counted only a few times. V was pared by 5 bases and J by 2 bases, with 12 bases of the junction left unmatched. Germline V gives CDR1 SGHTS, CDR2 YDEGEE. The CDR3 extends over 17 amino acids.

The origin of this receptor is a man between 25 and 39 years old with Graves' hyperthyroidism. The chain links TRBV5-8 to TRBJ2-2, with 7 bases aligning to TRBD2. Input material: blood. CDR3 bases: TGTGCCAGCAGTCCCGGACTCGGCGGGGGAAACACCGGGGAGCTGTTTTTT. Protein product: CASSPGLGGGNTGELFF. Together with reference TRBV5-8 and TRBJ2-2, the CDR3 gives the full variable domain: EAGVTQSPTHLIKTRGQQATLRCSPISGHTSVYWYQQALGLGLQFLLWYDEGEERNRGNFPPRFSGRQFPNYSSELNVNALELEDSALYLCASSPGLGGGNTGELFFGEGSRLTVL.